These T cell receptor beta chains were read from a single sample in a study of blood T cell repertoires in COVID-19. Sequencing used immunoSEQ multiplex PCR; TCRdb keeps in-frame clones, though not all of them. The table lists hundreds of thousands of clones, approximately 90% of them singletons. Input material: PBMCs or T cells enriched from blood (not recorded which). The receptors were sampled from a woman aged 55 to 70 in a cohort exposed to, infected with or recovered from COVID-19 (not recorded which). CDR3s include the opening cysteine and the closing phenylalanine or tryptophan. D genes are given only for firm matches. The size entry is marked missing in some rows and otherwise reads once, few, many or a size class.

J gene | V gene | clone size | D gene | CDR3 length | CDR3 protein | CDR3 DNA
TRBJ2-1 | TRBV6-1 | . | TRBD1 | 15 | CASSEQGASYNEQFF | TGTGCCAGCAGTGAACAGGGGGCATCCTACAATGAGCAGTTCTTC
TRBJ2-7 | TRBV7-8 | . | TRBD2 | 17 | CASSLLRPGGAPREQYF | TGTGCCAGCAGCTTACTTAGGCCGGGGGGGGCCCCGCGCGAGCAGTACTTC
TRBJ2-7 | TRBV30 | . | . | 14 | CAWSVHGQSYEQYF | TGTGCCTGGAGTGTACATGGGCAATCCTACGAGCAGTACTTC
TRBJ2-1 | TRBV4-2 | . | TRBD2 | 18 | CASSLGTSGIQSYNEQFF | TGTGCCAGCAGCCTTGGGACTAGCGGGATTCAGTCCTACAATGAGCAGTTCTTC
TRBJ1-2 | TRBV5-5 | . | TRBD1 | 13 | CASSDQGGYGYTF | TGTGCCAGCAGCGACCAGGGGGGCTATGGCTACACCTTC
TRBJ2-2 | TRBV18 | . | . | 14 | CASSSSVLTGELFF | TGTGCCAGCTCATCTTCGGTTTTGACCGGGGAGCTGTTTTTT
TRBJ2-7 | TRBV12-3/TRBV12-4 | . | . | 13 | CASSLSGNYEQYF | TGTGCCAGCAGTTTATCGGGGAACTACGAGCAGTACTTC
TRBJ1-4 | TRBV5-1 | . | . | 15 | CASSYLGQSNEKLFF | TGCGCCAGCAGCTATCTGGGCCAGTCCAATGAAAAACTGTTTTTT
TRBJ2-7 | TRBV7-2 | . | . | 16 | CASSLPPPGASYEQYF | TGTGCCAGCAGCTTACCGCCCCCAGGGGCCTCCTACGAGCAGTACTTC
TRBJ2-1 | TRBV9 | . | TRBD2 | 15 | CASSPSGNSYNEQFF | TGTGCCAGCAGCCCTAGCGGGAACTCCTACAATGAGCAGTTCTTC
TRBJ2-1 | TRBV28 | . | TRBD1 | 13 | CATRQGATNEQFF | TGTGCCACCAGACAGGGCGCTACTAATGAGCAGTTCTTC
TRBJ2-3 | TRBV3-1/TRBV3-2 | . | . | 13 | CASSGQGTDTQYF | TGTGCCAGCAGCGGGCAGGGCACAGATACGCAGTATTTT
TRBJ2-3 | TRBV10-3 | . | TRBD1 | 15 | CAISRTGVDTDTQYF | TGTGCCATCAGTAGGACAGGGGTGGACACAGATACGCAGTATTTT
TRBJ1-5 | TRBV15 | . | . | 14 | CATSRTAQGQPQHF | TGTGCCACCAGCAGGACAGCCCAGGGACAGCCCCAGCATTTT
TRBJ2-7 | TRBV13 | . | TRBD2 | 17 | CASSFLLAGGPKGEQYF | TGTGCCAGCAGCTTTCTACTAGCGGGAGGGCCTAAGGGCGAGCAGTACTTC
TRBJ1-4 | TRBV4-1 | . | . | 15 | CASSPRGGTNEKLFF | TGCGCCAGCAGCCCTCGGGGGGGGACTAATGAAAAACTGTTTTTT
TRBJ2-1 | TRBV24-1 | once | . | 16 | CATSDSAIILRDEQFF | TGTGCCACCAGTGACTCGGCAATCATTCTCAGGGATGAGCAGTTCTTC
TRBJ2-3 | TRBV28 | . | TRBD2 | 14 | CASKRREPTDTQYF | TGTGCCAGCAAACGGCGGGAGCCGACAGATACGCAGTATTTT
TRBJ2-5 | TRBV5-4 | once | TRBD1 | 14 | CASSPMTGEETQYF | TGTGCCAGCAGCCCCATGACAGGGGAGGAGACCCAGTACTTC
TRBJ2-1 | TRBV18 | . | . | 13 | CASSPGTVNEQFF | TGTGCCAGCTCCCCCGGGACTGTCAATGAGCAGTTCTTC
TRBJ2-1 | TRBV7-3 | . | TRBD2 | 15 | CASSRVGTSVNEQFF | TGTGCCAGCAGCAGGGTCGGGACTAGCGTCAATGAGCAGTTCTTC
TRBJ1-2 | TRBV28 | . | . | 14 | CASSGPQFNYGYTF | TGTGCCAGCAGTGGCCCACAGTTTAACTATGGCTACACCTTC
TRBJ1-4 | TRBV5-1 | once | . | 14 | CASSSQGFKEKLFF | TGCGCCAGCAGCTCGCAGGGGTTTAAGGAAAAACTGTTTTTT
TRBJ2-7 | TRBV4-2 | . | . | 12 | CASSQERGEQYF | TGTGCCAGCAGCCAAGAACGGGGTGAGCAGTACTTC